The entry that follows covers one T cell receptor (beta chain) sequence. Its antigen is unknown. At one boundary the junction diverges from the germline segment, which might be a read error. The data were taken from a study of cytomegalovirus exposure and HLA in healthy donors. Across the whole study: In an early release, HLA-typed donors contributed tens of millions of unique TCR sequences.

13 Jbeta primers and 60 Vbeta primers were used for the PCR. Assay used: immunoSEQ multiplex PCR; TCRdb lists only in-frame clones, some missing. This sample has about 130,000 clones, with around 72% found just once. This CDR3 has 16 amino acids. Germline CDR1 reads MGHRA; CDR2 reads YSYEKL. Study-wide results and caveats: In a later analysis, the majority of CMV-associated beta chains seemingly showed HLA restriction. Later, an analysis found that common viral pathogens appeared to be linked with several of the most significant clusters. Fewer N-insertions (relative to the approximately 700-donor mean) were reportedly seen in an Asian-associated ancestry cluster in a later analysis.

Source material: PBMCs. This clonotype originated in a man aged 30 to 45 in good health and CMV-seronegative. V and J are TRBV4-1 and TRBJ2-2, with 8 bases identical to TRBD1. The CDR3 here is CASSNGQGENTGELFF. DNA of the CDR3: TGTGCCAGCAGTAACGGACAGGGCGAGAACACCGGGGAGCTGTTTTTT.